Detailed here is one T cell receptor (beta chain). Its antigen is as yet unknown. The data were taken from a study of cytomegalovirus exposure and HLA in healthy donors. PCR amplification relied on 60 Vbeta primers (plus 13 Jbeta primers). Profiled with immunoSEQ multiplex PCR; TCRdb holds only in-frame clones, not every one. The sample includes roughly 130,000 clones, 65% to 75% of them seen just once. Regarding the study as a whole: An analysis that came later showed most CMV-associated TCR beta chains appearing HLA-restricted. Analyses of presence/absence relied on an assumption of roughly uniform sequencing depth across donors.

This receptor was taken from a woman aged 50 to 60 in good health and CMV-seropositive. Input material: PBMCs.

The CDR3 DNA reads TGCGCCAGCAGCTTACAGACTAGTTCCCCCTACGAGCAGTACTTC. Protein product: CASSLQTSSPYEQYF. The chain joins TRBV5-1 to TRBJ2-7, with D perhaps matching TRBD2 (6 bases). Trimming took 2 bases from V and 2 from J, leaving 14 bases between them. The CDR3 has 15 residues. The germline gives CDR1 SGHRS, CDR2 YFSETQ.